Listed below are T cell receptor beta chains from one sample, sequenced in a study of identical twins. TCRdb passed the 5' RACE reads through MiXCR, listing each CDR3 protein once. This sample carries 350,000 to 600,000 distinct CDR3 sequences, 12% to 15% of them seen once, and the ten largest clones take about 0.53%. These data also formed part of another study, on yellow fever vaccine responses in identical twins.

Sequenced material: CD4+ T cells sorted from blood. The source of these receptors is a woman in her late teens or twenties in good health. CDR3s include the opening cysteine and the closing phenylalanine or tryptophan. The D gene is left open where the match is weak. Where a row states a size, it is once, few, many or the class of an expanded clone; other rows omit it.

TRBJ1-2,TRBD1,TRBV30,15,few,TGTGCCTGGAGTTTACGACAGGGAAGAGGGTATGGCTACACCTTC,CAWSLRQGRGYGYTF
TRBJ2-3,NA,TRBV12-3/TRBV12-4,14,NA,TGTGCCAGCAGTTTACCTAGGGACTCAGATACGCAGTATTTT,CASSLPRDSDTQYF
TRBJ1-1,TRBD1,TRBV28,13,few,TGTGCCAGCAGCACAGGGGCGAACACTGAAGCTTTCTTT,CASSTGANTEAFF
TRBJ1-1,TRBD1,TRBV14,13,NA,TGTGCCAGCAAGGGACAGTTGAACACTGAAGCTTTCTTT,CASKGQLNTEAFF
TRBJ2-1,TRBD1,TRBV5-6,15,NA,TGTGCCAGCAGCGTCGGGACAGTGGGATACAATGAGCAGTTCTTC,CASSVGTVGYNEQFF
TRBJ2-5,NA,TRBV29-1,11,NA,TGCAGCGTCATCAGGGAAGAGACCCAGTACTTC,CSVIREETQYF
TRBJ2-5,NA,TRBV20-1,14,NA,TGCAGTGCCGCCCCGGGACTAAGGGGGGAGACCCAGTACTTC,CSAAPGLRGETQYF
TRBJ2-7,NA,TRBV7-8,13,few,TGTGCCAGCAGCCCTGATTCCGGGGTGGAGCAGTACTTC,CASSPDSGVEQYF
TRBJ2-2,NA,TRBV3-1,13,NA,TGTGCCAGCAGCCTACGATACGCCGGGGAGCTGTTTTTT,CASSLRYAGELFF
TRBJ2-7,NA,TRBV4-2,15,few,TGTGCCAGCAGCCAAGTTACGGGAGCCCCCTACGAGCAGTACTTC,CASSQVTGAPYEQYF
TRBJ2-2,TRBD2,TRBV20-1,14,NA,TGCAGTGCTAGACGGACTAGCGGGAACGGGGAGCTGTTTTTT,CSARRTSGNGELFF
TRBJ1-5,NA,TRBV4-3,13,NA,TGCGCCAGCAGCCAAGAAGTCTATCAGCCCCAGCATTTT,CASSQEVYQPQHF
TRBJ1-2,NA,TRBV20-1,14,few,TGCAGTGCCCGCGAGGGCTGGGCCAACTATGGCTACACCTTC,CSAREGWANYGYTF
TRBJ1-2,NA,TRBV11-2,13,NA,TGTGCCAGCAGCTCCCAGAGGGGGTATGGCTACACCTTC,CASSSQRGYGYTF
TRBJ2-7,TRBD2,TRBV5-1,15,NA,TGCGCCAGCAGCTGGGGATCTCGGGGGGGCTACGAGCAGTACTTC,CASSWGSRGGYEQYF
TRBJ2-1,NA,TRBV12-3/TRBV12-4,11,many,TGTGCCAGCAGTTTGTTTCCTGAGCAGTTCTTC,CASSLFPEQFF
TRBJ2-1,NA,TRBV4-3,12,NA,TGCGCCAGCAGCCAAGGGACTACGGGGCAGTTCTTC,CASSQGTTGQFF
TRBJ2-1,NA,TRBV5-1,15,many,TGCGCCAGCAGCTTTGGGGGCGCGGATCACAATGAGCAGTTCTTC,CASSFGGADHNEQFF
TRBJ1-5,NA,TRBV6-1,14,few,TGTGCCAGCAGATCCTTGATCGGCAATCAGCCCCAGCATTTT,CASRSLIGNQPQHF
TRBJ1-4,NA,TRBV11-2,16,NA,TGTGCCAGCAGCTTAGGTGGGGGCAAGCTGGGCGAAAAACTGTTTTTT,CASSLGGGKLGEKLFF
TRBJ1-1,NA,TRBV6-5,15,few,TGTGCCAGCAGTTACTCTGGCAGGGGGAACACTGAAGCTTTCTTT,CASSYSGRGNTEAFF
TRBJ2-7,TRBD1,TRBV2,14,NA,TGTGCCAGCAGAGAGACAGGGGCGTTAGGCGAGCAGTACTTC,CASRETGALGEQYF
TRBJ2-6,TRBD2,TRBV12-3/TRBV12-4,16,NA,TGTGCCAGCACGAAGAGTGGGGGGGCTGGGGCCAACGTCCTGACTTTC,CASTKSGGAGANVLTF
TRBJ1-6,NA,TRBV7-2,17,few,TGTGCCAGCAGCTTAGCCCCTCGGACGATGCCGTGGGGACCCCTCCACTTT,CASSLAPRTMPWGPLHF
TRBJ2-6,NA,TRBV7-2,17,few,TGTGCCAGCAGCTTAGCGGGCAGGGTTGCTGGGGCCAACGTCCTGACTTTC,CASSLAGRVAGANVLTF
TRBJ2-7,NA,TRBV6-1,13,few,TGTGCCAGCCGTCGGGGGAAGGATAGTGAGCAGTACTTC,CASRRGKDSEQYF
TRBJ1-3,TRBD1,TRBV9,15,NA,TGTGCCAGCAGCGACAGGGGAGGCTCTGGAAACACCATATATTTT,CASSDRGGSGNTIYF
TRBJ2-2,NA,TRBV28,13,few,TGTGCCACCCCGGGACCAAACACCGGGGAGCTGTTTTTT,CATPGPNTGELFF
TRBJ2-7,TRBD2,TRBV20-1,14,NA,TGCAGTGCTGAAACTAGCGGGCGGGTCTACGAGCAGTACTTC,CSAETSGRVYEQYF
TRBJ2-1,NA,TRBV5-1,17,NA,TGCGCCAGCAGTTATGGCGGGGGCAGGTCGAACTACAATGAGCAGTTCTTC,CASSYGGGRSNYNEQFF
TRBJ2-7,NA,TRBV3-1,14,many,TGTGCCAGCAGCCCTACTCCAGGAACCTACGAGCAGTACTTC,CASSPTPGTYEQYF